This T cell receptor (beta chain) was captured by sequencing in a study of blood T cells in healthy people across ages. General study points: Because sorting was not performed, PBMCs prevented conclusive naive versus antigen-experienced comparison. Whereas aged donors had fewer naive CD4+ cells, long-lived donors had more of them and higher diversity. Roughly linear declines in TCR beta diversity per million T cells occurred with age.

The authors isolated at least 6.5 million PBMCs per sample. This clonotype showed up just a few times. Its target is not known. Through a sample-barcoded 5' primer and a J-beta primer mix, a second PCR was run for roughly 7 to 12 cycles. TCRdb recomputed calls from the 5' RACE reads with MiXCR, one row per CDR3 protein. Of approximately 940,000 distinct CDR3 sequences in the sample, around 46% were seen once. Trimming pared 7 bases from V and 3 bases from J, leaving 14 bases between. The CDR3 loop spans 14 amino acids. The specimen was blood. This receptor was obtained from a man between 25 and 39 years old in good health. The chain joins TRBV12-3 or TRBV12-4 to TRBJ2-3, with a possible D match to TRBD1 (5 bases). CDR3 in DNA: TGTGCCAGCACCCTAGGACAAAGGACAGATACGCAGTATTTT. Encoded protein: CASTLGQRTDTQYF.